The 13 T cell receptor beta chains presented below share a single source sample, sequenced in a study of read filtering for tumor transcriptome and immune sequencing. Molecular barcoded adaptors covering alpha/delta and beta/gamma chains were used on about 0.4 ug RNA. TCRdb ran MiXCR on the reads and lists one entry per CDR3 protein. The sample holds some 71 distinct CDR3 sequences. Sequencing was carried out using a population of CD138-negative cells sorted from bone marrow. The receptors were sampled from a donor aged 40 or over with multiple myeloma. This table probably holds off-target reads from a library built for another chain.

This clonotype was counted between two and nine times. V is TRBV20-1 and J is TRBJ2-7; perhaps TRBD2 as D (6 bases). The germline gives CDR1 DFQATT, CDR2 SNEGSKA (reference sequence). The CDR3 is made up of 16 amino acids. Trimming cost V 0 bases and J 0 bases, with 15 bases left between them. CDR3 nucleotides: TGCAGTGCTAGAGATAAGTCAGCGGGCCTCTCCTACGAGCAGTACTTC. Translation gives CSARDKSAGLSYEQYF.

The rearrangement links TRBV20-1 to TRBJ1-6; D is uncertain. CDR1 and CDR2 from the germline V gene are DFQATT and SNEGSKA (reference sequence). The CDR3 length is 11 residues. V lost 0 bases and J 10 bases, leaving 4 bases between the germline ends. Here the CDR3 reads CSARDRSPLHF. CDR3 nucleotides: TGCAGTGCTAGAGATCGGTCACCCCTCCACTTT.

By sample share, this clonotype is hyperexpanded. The chain couples TRBV7-3 to TRBJ2-1, with 7 bases lining up with TRBD1. Germline V CDR1 and CDR2: SGHTA, FQGTGA. CDR3 length equals 16 residues. Germline trimming cut 1 base from V and 0 bases from J; bases unmatched to any gene: 3. The DNA for the CDR3 is TGTGCCAGCAGCTTAAAGTCAGGGGGCTCCTACAATGAGCAGTTCTTC. The encoded protein is CASSLKSGGSYNEQFF.

V is TRBV7-2 and J is TRBJ2-1, with D maybe TRBD2 (6 bases). The V end was cut by 11 bases, the J end by 7 bases, with 21 bases between. The CDR3 is 14 residues long. CDR1 SGHTA and CDR2 FQGNSA come from the germline V gene. CDR3 region: CAVGGALALNEQFF. The CDR3 DNA reads as TGTGCCGTAGGAGGTGCGCTAGCGTTAAATGAGCAGTTCTTC.

The rearrangement links TRBV28 to TRBJ2-6; D uncertain. V lost 3 bases, J lost 0 bases, and 6 bases lay in between. CDR1 is MDHEN, CDR2 SYDVKM, per germline. The CDR3 is 15 residues long. CDR3 residues: CASSLTGSGANVLTF. The CDR3 bases are TGTGCCAGCAGTTTGACCGGCTCTGGGGCCAACGTCCTGACTTTC.

This chain connects TRBV20-1 to TRBJ2-7; perhaps TRBD2 as D (6 bases). The CDR3 is 12 residues long. CDR1 is DFQATT, CDR2 SNEGSKA, per germline (reference sequence). V gave up 6 bases and J gave up 6 bases, with 15 bases separating them. The CDR3 DNA reads TGCAGTGCAACGGGACTTGTCGGCGAGCAGTACTTC. This gives the protein CSATGLVGEQYF.

This sequence joins TRBV20-1 and TRBJ1-1, with D possibly TRBD1 on 5 matching bases. V shed 3 bases and J shed 3 bases, with 11 bases lying between them. The CDR3 loop spans 13 amino acids. CDR1 and CDR2 from the germline V gene are DFQATT and SNEGSKA (reference sequence). CDR3 bases: TGCAGTGCTAGGGGTACGGGACACACTGAAGCTTTCTTT. This translates into CSARGTGHTEAFF.

The chain has TRBV28 and TRBJ2-6, with D perhaps matching TRBD2 (5 bases). Looked up from germline, CDR1 is MDHEN and CDR2 is SYDVKM. Trimming took 5 bases from V and 0 from J, leaving 14 bases between them. The CDR3 spans 17 residues. CDR3 DNA: TGTGCCAGCAGTCCGCGGGCTCAGTACTCTGGGGCCAACGTCCTGACTTTC. Its protein is CASSPRAQYSGANVLTF. Complete variable domain (other parts from reference TRBV28 and TRBJ2-6): DVKVTQSSRYLVKRTGEKVFLECVQDMDHENMFWYRQDPGLGLRLIYFSYDVKMKEKGDIPEGYSVSREKKERFSLILESASTNQTSMYLCASSPRAQYSGANVLTFGAGSRLTVL.

Remarks on this clonotype: One junction end disagrees with the germline gene, perhaps due to a read error. The V call is TRBV28, the J call TRBJ1-1; tentatively, D is TRBD1 (6 bases). The CDR3 contains 12 residues. CDR1 and CDR2 from the germline V gene are MDHEN and SYDVKM. The CDR3 nucleotides read TGTGACAGCAGAGGGGGGAGCACTGAAGCTTTCTTT. Encoded protein: CDSRGGSTEAFF.

The chain uses TRBV29-1 and TRBJ2-5; the D gene is possibly TRBD2 (6 bases). The CDR3 contains 12 residues. CDR1 and CDR2 from the germline V gene are SQVTM and ANQGSEA. V was shortened by 1 base and J by 5 bases, with 8 bases between the two germline ends. The chain's CDR3 is CSVEGAGETQYF. For the CDR3, the DNA is TGCAGCGTTGAAGGGGCGGGGGAGACCCAGTACTTC.

This clonotype was recorded only once. The chain employs TRBV7-2 and TRBJ1-1; 7 bases line up with TRBD1. V shed 5 bases, J shed 4 bases, and the junction held 10 bases outside the gene matches. The CDR3 is 15 residues long. The germline V gene encodes CDR1 SGHTA and CDR2 FQGNSA. The CDR3 coding sequence is TGTGCCAGCAGCCTAGAGACAGGGATGAGCACTGAAGCTTTCTTT. Encoded protein: CASSLETGMSTEAFF.

This clonotype is labeled hyperexpanded. The V and J genes are TRBV6-6 and TRBJ2-3, with D hard to call. The CDR3 is 14 amino acids. The germline V gene encodes CDR1 MNHNY and CDR2 SVGAGI (reference sequence). V lost 7 bases, J lost 4 bases, and 15 bases lay in between. The DNA of the CDR3 is TGTGCCAGCACCCCCGGGCCACACGCAGATACGCAGTATTTT. Protein sequence: CASTPGPHADTQYF.

The chain combines TRBV6-4 with TRBJ2-1; D gene unclear. V was clipped by 0 bases and J by 5 bases, with 5 bases between them. The CDR3 has 13 residues. In germline, CDR1 is MRHNA, CDR2 SNTAGT. The CDR3 sequence is CASSDSGNNEQFF. The DNA of the CDR3 is TGTGCCAGCAGTGACTCTGGCAACAATGAGCAGTTCTTC.